This TCR beta chain was captured in a study of blood T cells in healthy people across ages. Study conclusions and caveats: Compared with aged donors, long-lived donors showed fewer expanded clones, suggesting selection. A strong correlation between TCR beta diversity and naive T cell percentage was seen. Roughly linearly, TCR beta diversity per million T cells fell as age increased.

PCR was performed a second time for about 7 to 12 cycles using a sample-barcoded 5' primer and a J-beta primer mix. MiXCR was run by TCRdb on the 5' RACE reads, yielding one entry per CDR3 protein. Of about a million distinct CDR3 sequences listed, roughly 47% were seen once; the top ten hold around 21%. On this clonotype: Its matching antigen is unknown.

The receptor comes from a woman aged 55-70 years in good health. Material: blood.

Written as DNA, the CDR3 is TGTGCCAGCAGTTCTAGCAGGGCTAACTATGGCTACACCTTC. Translated, it gives CASSSSRANYGYTF. The chain employs TRBV6-6 and TRBJ1-2; D might be TRBD1 (5 bases). CDR3 size: 14 residues. The germline CDR1 and CDR2 sequences are MNHNY and SVGAGI (reference sequence). V lost 4 bases and J lost 0, with 9 bases in between.